Listed here are 25 T cell receptor beta chains from one sample, sequenced in a study of cytomegalovirus exposure and HLA in healthy donors. Primers: 60 Vbeta forward and 13 Jbeta reverse. The repertoire was sequenced with immunoSEQ multiplex PCR; TCRdb's copy has only in-frame clones and lacks some. Found here are around 38,000 clones, 55% to 75% of them singletons; the top ten hold 15% to 20%. The sequenced sample consisted of PBMCs. The receptors stem from a man over 45 in good health and CMV-seropositive.

In this sample, this clone turned up a few times. V is TRBV5-6 and J is TRBJ1-2, with TRBD1 as a possible D gene (5 bases). This CDR3 comprises 16 residues. V lost 2 bases and J 2 bases, leaving 16 bases between the germline ends. Per germline, CDR1 SGHDT and CDR2 YYEEEE. The CDR3 nucleotides are TGTGCCAGCAGCTTCTATGACAGATACCTAAACTATGGCTACACCTTC. The encoded protein is CASSFYDRYLNYGYTF. The variable domain in full, with the rest retrieved from reference TRBV5-6 and TRBJ1-2, is DAGVTQSPTHLIKTRGQQVTLRCSPKSGHDTVSWYQQALGQGPQFIFQYYEEEERQRGNFPDRFSGHQFPNYSSELNVNALLLGDSALYLCASSFYDRYLNYGYTFGSGTRLTVV.

The V call is TRBV9, the J call TRBJ2-7; TRBD1 might be the D (6 bases). V lost 2 bases and J lost 0, with 12 bases in between. Germline V gene lookup returns CDR1 SGDLS and CDR2 YYNGEE. The CDR3 is made up of 15 amino acids. CDR3 nucleotides: TGTGCCAGCAGCGTCCCGGGACATTGCTCCTACGAGCAGTACTTC. Translating it yields CASSVPGHCSYEQYF.

This chain joins TRBV11-2 and TRBJ2-7; TRBD1 matches at 9 bases. J lost 3 bases, V lost 1 base, and 4 bases had no gene match. Germline CDR1 reads SGHAT; CDR2 reads FQNNGV. CDR3 length: 15 amino acids. The CDR3 DNA is TGTGCCAGCAGCTTAGCCGGGACAGGGTTCTACGAGCAGTACTTC. Protein: CASSLAGTGFYEQYF.

The rearrangement links TRBV5-1 to TRBJ1-1; TRBD1 aligns across 12 bases. This CDR3 comprises 15 residues. Germline V gene sequence: CDR1 SGHRS, CDR2 YFSETQ. J was trimmed by 10 bases and V by 4 bases; bases with no gene match: 11. The chain's CDR3 is CASSEGQGASGGAFF. The CDR3 nucleotides are TGCGCCAGCAGCGAGGGACAGGGGGCGTCGGGGGGAGCTTTCTTT.

This clone was detected once. This chain joins TRBV7-3 and TRBJ2-1; the match to TRBD2 covers 12 bases. Germline trimming cut 5 bases from V and 4 bases from J; bases unmatched to any gene: 3. The CDR3 is 15 residues long. The germline CDR1 and CDR2 sequences are SGHTA and FQGTGA. The CDR3 DNA reads TGTGCCAGCAGCACCGGACTAGCGGGGTACAATGAGCAGTTCTTC. As protein: CASSTGLAGYNEQFF. Based on the CDR3 plus reference TRBV7-3 and TRBJ2-1, the full variable domain is GAGVSQTPSNKVTEKGKYVELRCDPISGHTALYWYRQSLGQGPEFLIYFQGTGAADDSGLPNDRFFAVRPEGSVSTLKIQRTERGDSAVYLCASSTGLAGYNEQFFGPGTRLTVL.

J is TRBJ1-3 and V is TRBV7-9; TRBD1 aligns across 9 bases. The CDR3 is 15 residues long. Per the germline V gene, CDR1 is SEHNR and CDR2 is FQNEAQ (reference sequence). V lost 5 bases and J lost 4; bases outside the gene matches: 6. The CDR3 protein is CASSLQGAIGNTIYF. In DNA form, the CDR3 reads TGTGCCAGCAGCCTACAGGGGGCGATAGGAAACACCATATATTTT.

The V and J genes are TRBV11-2 and TRBJ2-3; 9 bases match TRBD2. Per the germline V gene, CDR1 is SGHAT and CDR2 is FQNNGV. V lost 1 base, J lost 1 base, and 6 bases stayed unmatched. There are 17 residues in the CDR3. The CDR3 here is CASSLVRLAGRTDTQYF. The CDR3 region has the DNA TGTGCCAGCAGCTTAGTTAGGCTAGCGGGACGCACAGATACGCAGTATTTT.

This rearrangement joins TRBV12-5 to TRBJ1-2, with D tentatively TRBD1 (5 bases). Trimming removed 5 bases from V and 5 bases from J, with 9 bases in between. The germline V gene has CDR1 LGHNT and CDR2 FRNRAP. The CDR3 consists of 12 residues. CDR3 bases: TGTGCTAGTGGTAGGGACTATTATGGCTACACCTTC. As protein: CASGRDYYGYTF.

This clone was counted between two and nine times. The chain's CDR3 is CASSIRVDTEAFF. The CDR3 nucleotides are TGTGCCAGCAGTATCAGGGTTGACACTGAAGCTTTCTTT. The chain recombines TRBV7-9 with TRBJ1-1, with D perhaps matching TRBD1 (5 bases). The germline gives CDR1 SEHNR, CDR2 FQNEAQ (reference sequence). V was clipped by 6 bases and J by 3 bases, with 11 bases between them. This CDR3 comprises 13 residues.

The rearrangement uses TRBV5-1 and TRBJ2-5, with TRBD2 identical over 8 bases. The germline V gene has CDR1 SGHRS and CDR2 YFSETQ. The V gene end was trimmed by 4 bases and the J gene end by 2 bases; junction bases not matched to a gene: 13. This CDR3 comprises 17 residues. CDR3 region: CASSLTVGGAEQETQYF. In DNA, the CDR3 is TGCGCCAGCAGCCTAACTGTCGGGGGGGCCGAGCAAGAGACCCAGTACTTC.

This chain joins TRBV30 and TRBJ2-1; TRBD2 matches 13 bases. V lost 2 bases to trimming and J lost 9 bases; unmatched junction nucleotides: 13. Germline CDR1 reads GTSNPN; CDR2 reads SVGIG (reference sequence). CDR3 size: 17 residues. The CDR3 nucleotides are TGTGCCTGGAGTCTGGCCCTGACTAGCGGGGGGCCGGGTGAGCAGTTCTTC. It specifies CAWSLALTSGGPGEQFF. Full variable domain (outside the CDR3, taken from reference TRBV30 and TRBJ2-1): SQTIHQWPATLVQPVGSPLSLECTVEGTSNPNLYWYRQAAGRGLQLLFYSVGIGQISSEVPQNLSASRPQDRQFILSSKKLLLSDSGFYLCAWSLALTSGGPGEQFFGPGTRLTVL.

The chain recombines TRBV5-1 with TRBJ1-1; 9 nucleotides line up with TRBD1. J gave up 2 bases and V 5 bases, and 4 bases lay outside the gene matches. The germline CDR1 and CDR2 sequences are SGHRS and YFSETQ. This CDR3 contains 14 residues. The DNA for the CDR3 is TGCGCCAGCAGACCGGACAGGGGAAACACTGAAGCTTTCTTT. Translation: CASRPDRGNTEAFF.

The CDR3 spells CASRGAGENTEAFF. The CDR3 nucleotides read TGTGCCAGCAGGGGAGCGGGGGAGAACACTGAAGCTTTCTTT. The chain combines TRBV6-1 with TRBJ1-1, with D perhaps matching TRBD1 (5 bases). This CDR3 is 14 amino acids long. V was cut by 6 bases and J by 1 base, with 12 bases left in between. CDR1 and CDR2 from the germline V gene are MNHNS and SASEGT.

As DNA, the CDR3 is TGTGCCAGCGGGAAGACAGCCGGCGGGGACAATGAGCAGTTCTTC. It encodes CASGKTAGGDNEQFF. V and J are TRBV11-2 and TRBJ2-1, with D perhaps matching TRBD2 (6 bases). Germline CDR1 and CDR2: SGHAT and FQNNGV. V shed 8 bases and J shed 5 bases, with 19 bases lying between them. This CDR3 is 15 amino acids long.

CDR3 sequence: CASRTPNTGELFF. The CDR3 DNA sequence: TGTGCCAGCAGAACACCGAACACCGGGGAGCTGTTTTTT. This chain uses TRBV27 with TRBJ2-2; no clear D. The germline V and J ends were trimmed by 6 bases and 0 bases, with 5 bases remaining between them. The CDR3 is made up of 13 amino acids. The V gene's germline CDR1 is MNHEY and CDR2 SMNVEV (reference sequence).

This chain connects TRBV5-1 to TRBJ1-4; tentatively, D is TRBD1 (5 bases). CDR1 is SGHRS and CDR2 is YFSETQ in the germline V gene. V dropped 4 bases and J dropped 8 bases, with 18 bases sitting between them. The CDR3 sequence is 15 residues long. The CDR3 nucleotides read TGCGCCAGCAGCATGGAAGGTGGGGCGAGGGAAAAACTGTTTTTT. It codes for CASSMEGGAREKLFF.

The rearrangement links TRBV7-2 to TRBJ1-2; 7 bases match TRBD1. V was pared by 6 bases and J by 4 bases, with 11 bases of the junction left unmatched. Germline V lookup: CDR1 SGHTA, CDR2 FQGNSA. The CDR3 length is 15 residues. The CDR3 spells CASSPPGQLVYGYTF. The CDR3 DNA is TGTGCCAGCAGTCCTCCGGGACAGCTCGTCTATGGCTACACCTTC.

The J gene is TRBJ2-4, the V gene TRBV4-1; 11 nucleotides agree with TRBD2. Germline CDR1 is MGHRA and CDR2 is YSYEKL. Trimming at V came to 1 base and at J to 0 bases, leaving 8 bases not matched to a gene. The CDR3 extends over 19 amino acids. CDR3 bases: TGCGCCAGCAGCCAAGGACTAGCGGGGTCCCATGTAGCCAAAAACATTCAGTACTTC. As protein: CASSQGLAGSHVAKNIQYF.

The chain carries TRBV11-3 and TRBJ2-7; D is possibly TRBD1 (6 bases). Germline assignment: CDR1 SGHNT and CDR2 YENEEA. This CDR3 has 13 residues. The V gene lost 4 bases and the J gene lost 4 bases, with 11 bases spanning the gap. Here the CDR3 reads CASSSQGPYEQYF. The CDR3 nucleotides are TGTGCCAGCAGCTCTCAGGGGCCGTACGAGCAGTACTTC.

This clone was observed a handful of times. This chain connects TRBV18 to TRBJ2-7, with D perhaps matching TRBD2 (5 bases). CDR1 and CDR2 (germline): KGHSH, LQKENI. V shed 0 bases and J shed 7 bases, with 16 bases lying between them. The CDR3 covers 15 residues. CDR3 amino acids: CASSPPTDPSGEQYF. DNA of the CDR3: TGTGCCAGCTCACCACCGACTGACCCATCGGGGGAGCAGTACTTC.

This clone appeared a single time. The chain recombines TRBV5-6 with TRBJ1-6; 7 bases are a match to TRBD1. The germline gives CDR1 SGHDT, CDR2 YYEEEE. CDR3 length equals 18 residues. V gave up 2 bases and J gave up 0 bases; unmatched junction bases: 8. This CDR3 reads CASSLGRTGSSYNSPLHF. DNA for the CDR3: TGTGCCAGCAGCTTAGGAAGGACAGGAAGCTCCTATAATTCACCCCTCCACTTT.

V usage is TRBV25-1 and J usage is TRBJ1-1; D gene ambiguous. CDR3 length: 13 residues. CDR1 is MGHDK and CDR2 is SYGVNS in the germline V gene. The V end was cut by 6 bases, the J end by 1 base, with 9 bases between. In DNA, the CDR3 is TGTGCCAGCAGCCACTCGGGGAACACTGAAGCTTTCTTT. Its translation: CASSHSGNTEAFF.

The chain combines TRBV25-1 with TRBJ1-4; TRBD1 matches 7 bases. CDR1 is MGHDK and CDR2 is SYGVNS in the germline V gene. V lost 6 bases to trimming and J lost 7 bases; unmatched junction nucleotides: 11. This CDR3 contains 15 residues. The CDR3: CASSAHRGEVEKLFF. Written as DNA, the CDR3 is TGTGCCAGCAGCGCCCACAGGGGAGAAGTTGAAAAACTGTTTTTT.

This chain connects TRBV10-3 to TRBJ1-2; D is ambiguous. CDR1 and CDR2 from the germline V gene are ENHRY and SYGVKD. This CDR3 is built from 13 residues. The V end lost 4 bases, the J end lost 4 bases, and 10 bases lay between the germline ends. The CDR3 protein is CAISGGEAYGYTF. CDR3 DNA: TGTGCCATCAGTGGCGGAGAGGCCTATGGCTACACCTTC.

The CDR3 loop is CASSFRVAQETQYF. CDR3 nucleotide sequence: TGTGCCAGCAGCTTTCGAGTAGCTCAAGAGACCCAGTACTTC. The rearrangement uses TRBV11-2 and TRBJ2-5; D unresolved. V was clipped by 3 bases and J by 2 bases, with 10 bases between them. Per the germline V gene, CDR1 is SGHAT and CDR2 is FQNNGV. The CDR3 length is 14 residues. The variable domain in full, completed from reference TRBV11-2 and TRBJ2-5, reads EAGVAQSPRYKIIEKRQSVAFWCNPISGHATLYWYQQILGQGPKLLIQFQNNGVVDDSQLPKDRFSAERLKGVDSTLKIQPAKLEDSAVYLCASSFRVAQETQYFGPGTRLLVL.